The present TCR beta chain was sequenced within a study of shared T cell receptors in the human thymus. Generated by immunoSEQ multiplex PCR, the TCRdb table keeps only in-frame clones and is missing some. The profile covers approximately 760,000 clones, with roughly 88% appearing a single time and roughly 0.01% taken by the ten largest. In germline, CDR1 is SGDLS, CDR2 YYNGEE. The CDR3 contains 18 residues. With 3 bases clipped from V and 4 bases from J, the junction kept 13 bases outside the gene matches. Another study also made use of these data, one on human thymus T cells. That source reports: Healthy Finnish infants undergoing corrective surgery for congenital heart defects were used as donors. Among thymic and blood repertoires, usage of V and J genes appeared biased.

The sample was thymocytes. The rearrangement links TRBV9 to TRBJ1-1, with 12 bases fitting TRBD1. The clonotype originates from a girl under three years old with a congenital heart defect. The CDR3 DNA sequence: TGTGCCAGCAGCGCCCGGGACAGGGGGCCCCCGAGGGGCACTGAAGCTTTCTTT. This translates into CASSARDRGPPRGTEAFF.